The next 19 T cell receptor beta chains were all read from a single sample in a study of T-cell memory formation after mild COVID-19. TCRdb re-called the 5' RACE reads through MiXCR, storing one row per CDR3 protein. The table includes roughly 220,000 distinct CDR3 sequences, around 9.1% detected once. The specimen was PBMCs or a T cell subset sorted from them (not recorded which). The source is a man aged 18 to 29 who had mild COVID-19 (a few samples of this study predate the infection). Cell type and time point are not known.

This chain uses TRBV5-1 with TRBJ2-5; D gene uncertain. The V end was cut by 6 bases, the J end by 5 bases, with 8 bases between. Germline CDR1 reads SGHRS; CDR2 reads YFSETQ. The CDR3 runs to 11 residues. The CDR3 DNA sequence: TGCGCCAGCAAGATTACGGAGACCCAGTACTTC. Protein sequence: CASKITETQYF.

Only one count was recorded for this clonotype. This sequence joins TRBV10-3 and TRBJ2-1, with D unresolved. Looked up from germline, CDR1 is ENHRY and CDR2 is SYGVKD. V lost 11 bases and J lost 7, with 18 bases in between. The CDR3 is made up of 13 amino acids. CDR3 in DNA: TGTGCCCTCTGGTTGGACGGCTCGAATGAGCAGTTCTTC. Translated: CALWLDGSNEQFF.

The sample holds a few counts of this clonotype. J is TRBJ2-2 and V is TRBV20-1; 7 positions match TRBD1. Germline CDR1 is DFQATT and CDR2 is SNEGSKA (reference sequence). The CDR3 spans 16 residues. The junction had 13 bases not matched to a gene; V was cut back by 6 bases and J by 3 bases. CDR3 DNA sequence: TGCAGTGCCAGTGGGATACAGGGGTTTGACACCGGGGAGCTGTTTTTT. Its protein product is CSASGIQGFDTGELFF.

This rearrangement joins TRBV6-5 to TRBJ2-7; 10 bases agree with TRBD1. The CDR3 is 15 amino acids. Germline-derived CDR1 and CDR2 are MNHEY and SVGAGI. V was clipped by 6 bases and J by 2 bases; unmatched bases: 7. The CDR3 sequence: CASRGQGETTYEQYF. In nucleotides, the CDR3 is TGTGCCAGCAGAGGACAGGGGGAAACCACCTACGAGCAGTACTTC.

There are many counts of this clonotype. V and J are TRBV2 and TRBJ1-1; perhaps TRBD1 as D (5 bases). Germline CDR1 is SNHLY and CDR2 is FYNNEI. The V end was cut by 4 bases, the J end by 5 bases, with 11 bases between. The CDR3 is made up of 13 amino acids. CDR3 sequence reads: CASSGPGRTEAFF. Here the CDR3 DNA reads TGTGCCAGCAGTGGGCCAGGGCGAACTGAAGCTTTCTTT. The whole variable domain, remainder taken from reference TRBV2 and TRBJ1-1, is EPEVTQTPSHQVTQMGQEVILRCVPISNHLYFYWYRQILGQKVEFLVSFYNNEISEKSEIFDDQFSVERPDGSNFTLKIRSTKLEDSAMYFCASSGPGRTEAFFGQGTRLTVV.

Only a few counts were recorded for this clonotype. The chain has TRBV7-2 and TRBJ2-3; 10 nucleotides agree with TRBD2. V shed 5 bases, J shed 3 bases, and the junction held 14 bases outside the gene matches. CDR3 length: 18 amino acids. CDR1 is SGHTA, CDR2 FQGNSA, per germline. The CDR3 loop reads CASSRRAQAGGLTDTQYF. The CDR3 DNA sequence: TGTGCCAGCAGCCGTAGGGCCCAAGCGGGGGGGCTGACAGATACGCAGTATTTT.

This clonotype was seen a handful of times. The chain links TRBV9 to TRBJ1-6; D unresolved. The CDR3 runs to 15 residues. V shed 4 bases and J shed 13 bases, with 21 bases lying between them. Germline V lookup: CDR1 SGDLS, CDR2 YYNGEE. CDR3 DNA: TGTGCCAGCAGCCAAGAACCGCCAAACGCTATGCCCCTCCACTTT. This translates into CASSQEPPNAMPLHF.

This chain connects TRBV7-9 to TRBJ1-1; no definite D call. This CDR3 is built from 14 residues. V lost 5 bases to trimming and J lost 1 base, with 11 bases between them. Germline CDR1 and CDR2: SEHNR and FQNEAQ (reference sequence). The CDR3: CASSIGRTNTEAFF. CDR3 DNA: TGTGCCAGCAGCATAGGACGGACGAACACTGAAGCTTTCTTT.

In its sample, this clonotype was seen many times. J is TRBJ2-5 and V is TRBV7-9, with a tentative D call TRBD2 (5 bases). CDR1 and CDR2 from the germline V gene are SEHNR and FQNEAQ (reference sequence). This CDR3 spans 13 amino acids. Trimming shortened V by 1 base and J by 5 bases, and 8 bases separated the two germline ends. CDR3 in amino acids: CASSLGWEETQYF. The DNA of the CDR3 is TGTGCCAGCAGCTTAGGTTGGGAGGAGACCCAGTACTTC.

This clonotype was detected only a few times. The V and J genes are TRBV20-1 and TRBJ2-1; TRBD2 is a possible D gene (5 bases). The V gene's germline CDR1 is DFQATT and CDR2 SNEGSKA (reference sequence). This CDR3 comprises 14 residues. The germline V and J ends were trimmed by 3 bases and 6 bases, with 15 bases remaining between them. The CDR3 reads CSASPPTRSNEQFF. The CDR3 nucleotides are TGCAGTGCTAGCCCCCCCACTAGGAGCAATGAGCAGTTCTTC.

The chain carries TRBV7-2 and TRBJ1-3, with TRBD1 matching over 7 bases. V lost 6 bases and J lost 0; bases outside the gene matches: 5. The CDR3 totals 15 residues. Germline V lookup: CDR1 SGHTA, CDR2 FQGNSA. CDR3 sequence reads: CASRADRPSGNTIYF. The CDR3 region has the DNA TGTGCCAGCAGGGCGGACAGGCCCTCTGGAAACACCATATATTTT. Combining the CDR3 with reference TRBV7-2 and TRBJ1-3 gives the whole variable domain GAGVSQSPSNKVTEKGKDVELRCDPISGHTALYWYRQSLGQGLEFLIYFQGNSAPDKSGLPSDRFSAERTGGSVSTLTIQRTQQEDSAVYLCASRADRPSGNTIYFGEGSWLTVV.

This clonotype was recorded a few times. V and J are TRBV15 and TRBJ1-6; possibly TRBD1 for D (6 bases). The germline gives CDR1 LNHNV, CDR2 YYDKDF (reference sequence). The ends were cut back, 8 bases at V and 7 bases at J, with 18 bases in the middle. This CDR3 comprises 15 residues. The CDR3 DNA reads TGTGCCACCCGGACTGGGGGCAGTGGGAATTCACCCCTCCACTTT. Its translation is CATRTGGSGNSPLHF.

This clonotype was detected ten times or more. The V gene is TRBV4-2, the J gene TRBJ2-2; 7 nucleotides align to TRBD2. The germline V gene encodes CDR1 LGHNA and CDR2 YNFKEQ. Trimming removed 4 bases from V and 4 bases from J; junction bases left unmatched: 0. There are 13 residues in the CDR3. The CDR3 DNA reads TGTGCCAGCAGCCGGACTAGCACCGGGGAGCTGTTTTTT. Protein product: CASSRTSTGELFF.

This clonotype was detected ten times or more. V gene TRBV7-3 combines with J gene TRBJ2-5; D is unclear. Germline V gene data show CDR1 as SGHTA and CDR2 as FQGTGA. The CDR3 runs to 14 residues. V lost 4 bases to trimming and J lost 2 bases, with 11 bases between them. CDR3 in amino acids: CASSSTHSQETQYF. In DNA, the CDR3 is TGTGCCAGCAGCTCAACCCACAGTCAAGAGACCCAGTACTTC. The complete variable domain, with remaining parts taken from reference TRBV7-3 and TRBJ2-5, reads GAGVSQTPSNKVTEKGKYVELRCDPISGHTALYWYRQSLGQGPEFLIYFQGTGAADDSGLPNDRFFAVRPEGSVSTLKIQRTERGDSAVYLCASSSTHSQETQYFGPGTRLLVL.

The sample holds a few counts of this clonotype. The chain is built from TRBV7-3 and TRBJ1-2, with a tentative D call TRBD1 (5 bases). CDR1 is SGHTA and CDR2 is FQGTGA in the germline V gene. CDR3 length: 13 residues. V was pared by 5 bases and J by 7 bases, with 14 bases between. The chain's CDR3 is CASSRDGVRGYTF. CDR3 DNA: TGTGCCAGCAGCAGGGACGGAGTTCGTGGCTACACCTTC.

In this sample, this clonotype turned up many times. This CDR3 reads CASSSKQGLVNTEAFF. The CDR3 nucleotides are TGCGCCAGCAGCTCAAAACAGGGGTTGGTGAACACTGAAGCTTTCTTT. The chain is built from TRBV4-1 and TRBJ1-1, with 7 bases lining up with TRBD1. The CDR3 contains 16 residues. V was clipped by 5 bases and J by 0 bases; unmatched bases: 9. In germline, CDR1 is MGHRA, CDR2 YSYEKL.

The gene calls are TRBV6-5 and TRBJ2-7; TRBD2 agrees at 11 bases. CDR3 length equals 15 residues. J gave up 4 bases and V 5 bases, and 7 bases lay outside the gene matches. Germline assignment: CDR1 MNHEY and CDR2 SVGAGI. DNA for the CDR3: TGTGCCAGCAGTCCTAGCGGGGGGCCCCCTTACGAGCAGTACGTC. This gives the protein CASSPSGGPPYEQYV.

The V call is TRBV5-4, the J call TRBJ2-5, with 10 bases fitting TRBD2. Germline CDR1 SGHNT, CDR2 YYREEE (reference sequence). The CDR3 loop spans 15 amino acids. The ends lost 5 bases at V and 5 bases at J; junction bases unmatched: 9. CDR3 in DNA: TGTGCCAGCAGGGGAGCGGGGGGGCTCAGGGAGACCCAGTACTTC. This encodes CASRGAGGLRETQYF.

This clonotype was recorded at least ten times. V and J are TRBV21-1 and TRBJ2-7; TRBD1 is the table's D call, not checked against the DNA. TRBV21-1 is labeled a pseudogene. The CDR3 loop spans 18 amino acids. CDR3 bases: TGTGCCAGCAACGACAGGGGACCCGGACCAAAAATCTCCTACGAGCAGTACGTC. Residues: CASNDRGPGPKISYEQYV.